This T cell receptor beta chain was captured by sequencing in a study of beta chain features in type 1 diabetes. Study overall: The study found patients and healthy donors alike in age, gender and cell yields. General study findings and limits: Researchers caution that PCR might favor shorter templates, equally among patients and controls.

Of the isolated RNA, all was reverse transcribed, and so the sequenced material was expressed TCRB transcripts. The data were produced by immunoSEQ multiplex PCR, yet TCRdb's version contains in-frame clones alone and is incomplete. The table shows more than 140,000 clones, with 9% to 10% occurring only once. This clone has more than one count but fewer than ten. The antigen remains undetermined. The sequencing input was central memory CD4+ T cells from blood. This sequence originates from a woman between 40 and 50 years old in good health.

The DNA of the CDR3 is TGTGCCAGCAGCCACCGGACAGGGGGGTCTCGGACTGAAGCTTTCTTT. Protein: CASSHRTGGSRTEAFF. The genes are TRBV14 and TRBJ1-1, with 10 bases identical to TRBD1. CDR3 length: 16 residues. V shed 3 bases and J 5 bases; nucleotides not matched to a gene: 9. The germline V gene encodes CDR1 SGHDN and CDR2 FVKESK. The full variable domain, its missing parts supplied by reference TRBV14 and TRBJ1-1, is EAGVTQFPSHSVIEKGQTVTLRCDPISGHDNLYWYRRVMGKEIKFLLHFVKESKQDESGMPNNRFLAERTGGTYSTLKVQPAELEDSGVYFCASSHRTGGSRTEAFFGQGTRLTVV.